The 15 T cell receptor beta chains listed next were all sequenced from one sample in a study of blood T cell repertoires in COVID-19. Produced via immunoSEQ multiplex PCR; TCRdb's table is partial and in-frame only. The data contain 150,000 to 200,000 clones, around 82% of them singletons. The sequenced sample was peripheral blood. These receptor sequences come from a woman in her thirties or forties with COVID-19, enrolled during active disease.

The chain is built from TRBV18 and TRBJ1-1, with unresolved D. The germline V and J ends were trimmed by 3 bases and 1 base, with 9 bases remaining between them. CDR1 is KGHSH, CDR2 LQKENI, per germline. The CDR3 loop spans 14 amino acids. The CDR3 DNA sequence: TGTGCCAGCTCACCCGGACTCGCGAACACTGAAGCTTTCTTT. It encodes CASSPGLANTEAFF.

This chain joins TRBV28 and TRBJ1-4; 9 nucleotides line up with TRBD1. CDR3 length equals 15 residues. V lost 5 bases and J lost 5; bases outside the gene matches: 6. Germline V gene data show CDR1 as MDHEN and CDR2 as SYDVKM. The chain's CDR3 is CASSASGTGNEKLFF. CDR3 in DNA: TGTGCCAGCAGTGCTTCCGGGACAGGGAATGAAAAACTGTTTTTT.

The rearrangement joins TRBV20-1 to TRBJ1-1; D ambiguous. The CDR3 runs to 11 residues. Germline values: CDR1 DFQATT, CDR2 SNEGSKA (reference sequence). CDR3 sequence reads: CSQKRNTEAFF. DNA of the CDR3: TGCAGCCAGAAGCGGAACACTGAAGCTTTCTTT.

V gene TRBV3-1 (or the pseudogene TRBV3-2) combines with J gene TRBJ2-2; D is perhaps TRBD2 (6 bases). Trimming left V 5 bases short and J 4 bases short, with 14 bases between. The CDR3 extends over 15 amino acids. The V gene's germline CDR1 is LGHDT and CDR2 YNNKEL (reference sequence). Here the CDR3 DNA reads TGTGCCAGCAGCGTGCGGGGCGTAGGCACCGGGGAGCTGTTTTTT. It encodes CASSVRGVGTGELFF.

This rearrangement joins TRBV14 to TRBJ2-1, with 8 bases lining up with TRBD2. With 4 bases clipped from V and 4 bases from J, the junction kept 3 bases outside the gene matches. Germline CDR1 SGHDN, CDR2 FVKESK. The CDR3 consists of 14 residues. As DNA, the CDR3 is TGTGCCAGCAGCCGACTAGCGAGATACAATGAGCAGTTCTTC. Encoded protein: CASSRLARYNEQFF.

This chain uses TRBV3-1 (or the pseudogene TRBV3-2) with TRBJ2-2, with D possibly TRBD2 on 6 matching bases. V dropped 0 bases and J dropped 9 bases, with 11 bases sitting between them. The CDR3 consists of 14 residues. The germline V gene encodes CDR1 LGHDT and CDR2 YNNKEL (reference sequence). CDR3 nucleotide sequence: TGTGCCAGCAGCCAAGATGGGGAGGTCCGGGAGCTGTTTTTT. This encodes CASSQDGEVRELFF.

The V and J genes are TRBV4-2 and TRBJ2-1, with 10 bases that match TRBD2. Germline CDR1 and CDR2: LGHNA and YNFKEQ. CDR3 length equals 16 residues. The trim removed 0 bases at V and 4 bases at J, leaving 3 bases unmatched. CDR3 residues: CASSQESGGAYNEQFF. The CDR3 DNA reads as TGTGCCAGCAGCCAAGAAAGCGGGGGGGCATACAATGAGCAGTTCTTC.

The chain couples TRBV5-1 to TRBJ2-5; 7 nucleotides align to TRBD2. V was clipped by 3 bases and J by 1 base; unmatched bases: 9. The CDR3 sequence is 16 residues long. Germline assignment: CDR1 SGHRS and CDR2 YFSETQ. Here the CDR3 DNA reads TGCGCCAGCAGCTCATACCCGGGAGGACGCCAAGAGACCCAGTACTTC. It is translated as CASSSYPGGRQETQYF.

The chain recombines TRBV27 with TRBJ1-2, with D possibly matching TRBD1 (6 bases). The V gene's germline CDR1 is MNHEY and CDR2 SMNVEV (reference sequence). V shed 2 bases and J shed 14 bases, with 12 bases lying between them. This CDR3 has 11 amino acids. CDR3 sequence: CASSLGGHETF. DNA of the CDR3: TGTGCCAGCAGTTTAGGGGGACACGAGACCTTC.

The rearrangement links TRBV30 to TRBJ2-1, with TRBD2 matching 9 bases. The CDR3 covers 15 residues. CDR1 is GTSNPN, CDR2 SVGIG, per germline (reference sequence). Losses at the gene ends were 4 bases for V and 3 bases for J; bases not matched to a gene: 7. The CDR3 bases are TGTGCCTGGATAGCTCCTAGCGGGGACTACAATGAGCAGTTCTTC. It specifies CAWIAPSGDYNEQFF.

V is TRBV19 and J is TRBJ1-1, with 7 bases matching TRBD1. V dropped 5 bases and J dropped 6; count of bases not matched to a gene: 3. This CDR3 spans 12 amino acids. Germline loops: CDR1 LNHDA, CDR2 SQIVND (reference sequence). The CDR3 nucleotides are TGTGCCAGTAGTCTTACAGGGGCTGAAGCTTTCTTT. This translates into CASSLTGAEAFF.

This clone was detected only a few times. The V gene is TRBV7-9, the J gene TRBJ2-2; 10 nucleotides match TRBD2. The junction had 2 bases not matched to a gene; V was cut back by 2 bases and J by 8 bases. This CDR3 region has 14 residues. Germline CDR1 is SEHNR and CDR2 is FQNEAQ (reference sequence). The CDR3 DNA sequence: TGTGCCAGCAGCTTACAGGGACTAGCGGGGGAGCTGTTTTTT. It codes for CASSLQGLAGELFF.

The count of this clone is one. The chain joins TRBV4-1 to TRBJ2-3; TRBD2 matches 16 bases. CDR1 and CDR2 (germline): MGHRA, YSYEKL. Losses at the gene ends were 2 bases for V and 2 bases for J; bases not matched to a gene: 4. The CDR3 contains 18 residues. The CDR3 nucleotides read TGCGCCAGCAGCCAACTTGGGACTAGCGGGGGGGCCACAGATACGCAGTATTTT. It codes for CASSQLGTSGGATDTQYF.

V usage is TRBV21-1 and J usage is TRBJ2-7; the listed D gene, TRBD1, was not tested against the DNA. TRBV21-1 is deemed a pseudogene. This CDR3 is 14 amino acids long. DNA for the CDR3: TGTGCCAGCAGTTTAGACAGGGGTCACTACGAGCAGTACGTC. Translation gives CASSLDRGHYEQYV.

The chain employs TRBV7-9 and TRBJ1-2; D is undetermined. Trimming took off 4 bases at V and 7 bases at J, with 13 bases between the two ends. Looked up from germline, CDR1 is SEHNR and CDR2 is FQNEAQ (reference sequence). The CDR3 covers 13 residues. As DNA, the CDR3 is TGTGCCAGCAGCTACGGTGAGGTCGTTGGCTACACCTTC. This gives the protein CASSYGEVVGYTF.